Listed here are 14 T cell receptor beta chains from one sample, sequenced in a study of cytomegalovirus exposure and HLA in healthy donors. PCR amplification relied on 60 Vbeta primers (plus 13 Jbeta primers). Clones were sequenced by immunoSEQ multiplex PCR, and TCRdb holds only the in-frame ones, with some missing. The sample includes 95,000 to 130,000 clones, 75% of them seen just once. The specimen was PBMCs. Receptor source: a woman aged 18-29 years in good health and CMV-seronegative.

This clone was found a few times. This chain uses TRBV6-6 with TRBJ1-2; tentatively, D is TRBD1 (6 bases). Looked up from germline, CDR1 is MNHNY and CDR2 is SVGAGI (reference sequence). This CDR3 contains 16 residues. V was trimmed by 7 bases and J by 4 bases, leaving 22 bases between them. In DNA, the CDR3 is TGTGCCAGCAAACAATCCTCAGGGGCCATCCTCTATGGCTACACCTTC. Amino acids: CASKQSSGAILYGYTF.

This clone appeared a few times. The chain links TRBV2 to TRBJ1-1, with D unresolved. Germline V gene lookup returns CDR1 SNHLY and CDR2 FYNNEI. The CDR3 has 13 amino acids. V was cut by 7 bases and J by 1 base, with 10 bases left in between. The CDR3 sequence is CASIPPRNTEAFF. CDR3 DNA sequence: TGTGCCAGCATCCCCCCTCGGAACACTGAAGCTTTCTTT.

The CDR3 loop is CASSISASGGTQSSYNEQFF. The CDR3 DNA reads as TGTGCCAGTAGTATATCGGCTAGCGGGGGTACACAAAGCTCCTACAATGAGCAGTTCTTC. V gene TRBV19 combines with J gene TRBJ2-1; 10 positions match TRBD2. Trimming removed 2 bases from V and 0 bases from J; junction bases left unmatched: 13. The CDR3 contains 20 residues. CDR1 LNHDA and CDR2 SQIVND come from the germline V gene (reference sequence).

The V call is TRBV27, the J call TRBJ2-5, with TRBD2 as a possible D gene (6 bases). Germline V CDR1 and CDR2: MNHEY, SMNVEV (reference sequence). The CDR3 totals 15 residues. V was cut by 2 bases and J by 5 bases, with 15 bases left in between. As DNA, the CDR3 is TGTGCCAGCAGTTTACGGGGGACCTCTTGGGAGACCCAGTACTTC. This encodes CASSLRGTSWETQYF.

The rearrangement joins TRBV28 to TRBJ2-7; 7 bases map to TRBD1. The germline CDR1 and CDR2 sequences are MDHEN and SYDVKM. There are 14 residues in the CDR3. The ends lost 6 bases at V and 3 bases at J; junction bases unmatched: 8. CDR3 loop: CASRSGTVLYEQYF. In DNA form, the CDR3 reads TGTGCCAGCAGGTCCGGGACAGTCCTCTACGAGCAGTACTTC. Full variable domain (remainder filled in from reference TRBV28 and TRBJ2-7): DVKVTQSSRYLVKRTGEKVFLECVQDMDHENMFWYRQDPGLGLRLIYFSYDVKMKEKGDIPEGYSVSREKKERFSLILESASTNQTSMYLCASRSGTVLYEQYFGPGTRLTVT.

This chain links TRBV25-1 with TRBJ2-1; no firm D call. Trimming removed 3 bases from V and 2 bases from J, with 14 bases in between. The CDR3 covers 16 residues. Germline assignment: CDR1 MGHDK and CDR2 SYGVNS. The DNA for the CDR3 is TGTGCCAGCAGTGACCTTGACTCGGAGCCCTACAATGAGCAGTTCTTC. This sequence encodes CASSDLDSEPYNEQFF.

The J gene is TRBJ2-3, the V gene TRBV28, with 9 nucleotides matching TRBD1. The CDR3 totals 15 residues. Germline CDR1 MDHEN, CDR2 SYDVKM. Trimming took 6 bases from V and 4 from J; bases not matched to a gene: 8. The CDR3 DNA sequence: TGTGCCAGCAGGCTTACAGGGGGCGTCGCAGATACGCAGTATTTT. As protein: CASRLTGGVADTQYF. Drawing the rest from reference TRBV28 and TRBJ2-3, the complete variable domain is DVKVTQSSRYLVKRTGEKVFLECVQDMDHENMFWYRQDPGLGLRLIYFSYDVKMKEKGDIPEGYSVSREKKERFSLILESASTNQTSMYLCASRLTGGVADTQYFGPGTRLTVL.

A few counts support this clone. The chain couples TRBV4-1 to TRBJ2-7; the D gene is possibly TRBD2 (6 bases). Germline-derived CDR1 and CDR2 are MGHRA and YSYEKL. This CDR3 has 15 amino acids. The ends were cut back, 4 bases at V and 5 bases at J, with 18 bases in the middle. The CDR3 DNA sequence: TGCGCCAGCAGCCTCGGAGGGATTATCGTCAACGAGCAGTACTTC. This sequence encodes CASSLGGIIVNEQYF.

This chain uses TRBV10-1 with TRBJ2-4, with a tentative D call TRBD1 (5 bases). Trimming stripped 6 bases from V and 0 bases from J, with 21 bases between. The CDR3 is 18 amino acids. CDR1 is WNHNN, CDR2 SYGVQD, per germline (reference sequence). The CDR3 DNA is TGCGCCAGCAGCCCGAATATGAGGACAAACCTAGCCAAAAACATTCAGTACTTC. This sequence encodes CASSPNMRTNLAKNIQYF.

The rearrangement joins TRBV13 to TRBJ1-4; D may be TRBD1 (6 bases). The germline V gene has CDR1 PRHDT and CDR2 FYEKMQ (reference sequence). The CDR3 contains 15 residues. Trimming shortened V by 4 bases and J by 6 bases, and 15 bases separated the two germline ends. The CDR3 spells CASSSYRVDYEKLFF. Written as DNA, the CDR3 is TGTGCCAGCAGCTCCTACAGGGTGGATTATGAAAAACTGTTTTTT.

The chain carries TRBV28 and TRBJ2-7; TRBD2 matches 9 bases. CDR1 and CDR2 (germline): MDHEN, SYDVKM. CDR3 length: 15 residues. The J segment lost 2 bases and the V segment lost 6 bases, leaving 8 bases of the junction unmatched. Here the CDR3 reads CASRRVGGGAYEQYF. The CDR3, as DNA: TGTGCCAGCAGACGGGTCGGCGGGGGGGCCTACGAGCAGTACTTC.

V is TRBV6-5 and J is TRBJ1-2, with D perhaps TRBD1 (6 bases). V gave up 0 bases and J gave up 8 bases, with 13 bases separating them. Germline assignment: CDR1 MNHEY and CDR2 SVGAGI. The CDR3 contains 14 residues. The CDR3 DNA follows: TGTGCCAGCAGTTACTCACGGGGGGCGAGCGGCTACACCTTC. This encodes CASSYSRGASGYTF.

This clone was picked up a small number of times. The rearrangement uses TRBV6-1 and TRBJ1-1; the D gene is possibly TRBD1 (6 bases). V lost 1 base and J 10 bases, leaving 7 bases between the germline ends. CDR1 MNHNS and CDR2 SASEGT come from the germline V gene. CDR3 size: 11 residues. CDR3 sequence: CASSEVGGAFF. As DNA, the CDR3 is TGTGCCAGCAGTGAAGTAGGGGGAGCTTTCTTT.

The count of this clone is one. The chain has TRBV27 and TRBJ2-7, with D possibly matching TRBD1 (6 bases). Germline V gene sequence: CDR1 MNHEY, CDR2 SMNVEV (reference sequence). Trimming left V 5 bases short and J 3 bases short, with 11 bases between. The length of the CDR3 is 13 residues. The DNA of the CDR3 is TGTGCCAGCAGTCTCGGACAGAACTACGAGCAGTACTTC. Translating gives CASSLGQNYEQYF.